This T cell receptor (beta chain) stems from a study of a mutant IDH1 vaccine in newly diagnosed glioma. In the case of this clone: No antigen is known for it.

Profiled with immunoSEQ multiplex PCR; TCRdb holds only in-frame clones, not every one. There are about 38,000 clones in the sample; roughly 78% occur only once, and approximately 9.9% lies in the top ten. Germline-derived CDR1 and CDR2 are SGHRS and YFSETQ. Trimming removed 0 bases from V and 8 bases from J, with 14 bases in between. The CDR3 runs to 15 residues. Regarding time point: baseline, week 1 (first vaccination visit). Treatment described: pre-vaccination baseline after standard-of-care therapy. The study's findings and limits: Pseudoprogression apparently tracked independently of changes in top peripheral T cell clonotypes.

The material sequenced was PBMCs, taken from a glioma patient treated with radiotherapy, temozolomide or both. The sequence derives from a man between 40 and 49 years old with glioma. Some clones in this sample may be carry-over from other donors' samples. The J gene is TRBJ1-4, the V gene TRBV5-1; weak D call: TRBD1 (5 bases). This CDR3 reads CASSLEGPPGEKLFF. The CDR3 DNA reads as TGCGCCAGCAGCTTGGAGGGACCACCGGGGGAAAAACTGTTTTTT.